This T cell receptor (beta chain) was observed in a study of liver allograft versus peripheral blood T cells. Study-level information: In transplanted livers, T cell receptor repertoires were compared with those found in the recipients' peripheral blood. General study results and limits: Reportedly, the T cell receptor repertoires inside liver allografts were not the same as those in peripheral blood.

By sample share, this clonotype is medium-sized. Its antigen is unidentified. One entry per CDR3 protein results from TCRdb running MiXCR on the reads. In the table there are roughly 9,000 distinct CDR3 sequences, roughly 17% of which are singletons. Trimming took 1 base from V and 8 from J, leaving 14 bases between them. The length of the CDR3 is 13 residues. In germline, CDR1 is SQVTM, CDR2 ANQGSEA. This clonotype was sampled from a human patient who had a liver transplant. These T cells may partly come from the graft donor. This chain connects TRBV29-1 to TRBJ1-2; D is undetermined. In DNA form, the CDR3 reads TGCAGCGTTGAAGGAAACAGCCCCGGCGGCTACACCTTC. It codes for CSVEGNSPGGYTF.